This TCR beta chain was documented in a study of T cell responses to AZD1222 COVID-19 vaccine. General study points: The donor cohort was predominantly white British with a female majority, and clonal diversity may have been underestimated. The CD4 TCRs associated with vaccination extended across spike and predominated at 160-218 and 743-854. Repertoires were obtained only post-peak T cell response.

On this clone itself: The antigen is undetermined.

Data came from immunoSEQ multiplex PCR; TCRdb stores just in-frame clones and leaves some out. The sample yields under 85,000 clones, just over 90% seen once. V was shortened by 2 bases and J by 2 bases, with 10 bases between the two germline ends. Germline assignment: CDR1 SGHAT and CDR2 FQNNGV. This CDR3 spans 14 amino acids. The analysis combined second doses at about 4 or about 12 weeks. This specimen was peripheral blood, taken 28 days after the second AZD1222 dose. The sequence was collected from an adult who received the AZD1222 COVID-19 vaccine. The gene calls are TRBV11-2 and TRBJ2-7; D tentatively fits TRBD1 or TRBD2 (6 bases each). The CDR3 DNA sequence: TGTGCCAGCAGCTTAATAGGGGGGACCTACGAGCAGTACTTC. Protein: CASSLIGGTYEQYF.